The present T cell receptor beta chain was sequenced within a study of T cell repertoires in cytomegalovirus infection. Each CDR3 protein gets one entry after TCRdb re-called the reads with MiXCR. The sample comprises 900,000 to 950,000 distinct CDR3 sequences, roughly 30% of which are singletons, and 11% to 15% rests with the top ten. This clonotype has more than one count but fewer than ten. Its specificity is unknown. CDR1 is SGDLS and CDR2 is YYNGEE in the germline V gene. Trimming removed 0 bases from V and 0 bases from J, with 9 bases in between. The CDR3 loop spans 15 amino acids. Material: cultured CD8+ T cells from PBMCs, obtained from culture after CMV antigen stimulation. The gene calls are TRBV9 and TRBJ1-1; D unresolved. The TCR sequence derives from a human donor in good health (CMV status not recorded). Some clones in this sample may be carry-over from other donors' samples. The CDR3 DNA sequence: TGTGCCAGCAGCGTAGGCGCAGGCATGAACACTGAAGCTTTCTTT. This encodes CASSVGAGMNTEAFF. Supplemented by reference TRBV9 and TRBJ1-1, the full variable domain reads DSGVTQTPKHLITATGQRVTLRCSPRSGDLSVYWYQQSLDQGLQFLIQYYNGEERAKGNILERFSAQQFPDLHSELNLSSLELGDSALYFCASSVGAGMNTEAFFGQGTRLTVV.